This T cell receptor (beta chain) derives from a study of OX40 agonist ivuxolimab in advanced cancers. About the full investigation: Ivuxolimab was an agonistic, fully human IgG2 monoclonal antibody directed against OX40 (CD134), a costimulatory receptor. The paper reports the monotherapy dose-escalation portion (N of about 50 patients) of the phase I ivuxolimab trial. Patients were allowed to have had prior anti-PD-1, anti-PD-L1 or anti-CTLA-4 therapy, and around 40% of the dose-escalation patients had previously received checkpoint inhibitors. Peripheral TCRbeta sequencing was intended to test whether TCR sequence diversity was altered and clonal T-cell expansion was caused by ivuxolimab. Intravenous ivuxolimab was administered to patients every 2 weeks at six dose levels: 0.01, 0.1, 0.3, 1.5, 3 and 10 mg/kg. Three dose-escalation patients achieved partial responses, one with hepatocellular carcinoma and two with cutaneous melanoma. Among the 52 dose-escalation patients, approximately 20 had hepatocellular carcinoma, 15 or so melanoma, 9 renal cell carcinoma and 9 head and neck cancer. A male proportion of around 83% and a mean age of around 60 years, ranging from about 23 to 79, were recorded for the dose-escalation cohort.

The trial excluded patients who had a history of autoimmune disease or who were on systemic immunosuppression. In every dose cohort, peripheral blood was drawn for TCR sequencing at baseline, cycle 4 day 1, and cycle 7 day 1. Samples came from an open-label, multicenter, first-in-human phase I dose-escalation trial of ivuxolimab. The trial enrolled adults with locally advanced or metastatic head and neck squamous cell, hepatocellular, melanoma or renal cell carcinoma. CD4+ and CD8+ T cells were sorted separately from peripheral blood before TCR sequencing. Overall study outcomes, separate from this receptor: Low levels of normalized T-cell clonal expansion were also seen in some patients who did not respond. At doses of 0.1 to 3.0 mg/kg, clonal expansion of both CD4+ and CD8+ T cells in blood was seen between baseline and week 6. The antigen specificity of the clonally expanded peripheral T cells was not determined. In the 0.1-3.0 mg/kg groups, partial responders had among the lowest normalized peripheral clonal expansion, particularly in CD8+ T cells. After ivuxolimab, CD8+ T cells had more expanded clones than CD4+ T cells on average.

Genomic DNA was extracted from sorted cells for sequencing of the TCRbeta CDR3 region. TCRbeta CDR3 regions were sequenced using the immunoSEQ Assay. TCRdb holds this immuneACCESS table with in-frame rearrangements only. Some clones are missing; in checked studies, unresolved V genes explain under half, and the rest has no known cause. The sample contains 30,000 to 45,000 clones, 75% to 90% of them found a single time. 32% of the sample lies in the top ten. As to this clone: The specificity of this receptor is unknown. No much larger clone exists at a distance of one base, and base qualities are not known.

Based on the germline V gene, the CDR1 and CDR2 sequences are KGHSH and LQKENI. The CDR3 goes from the cysteine to the phenylalanine over 13 residues. Only the CDR3 DNA stays, 39 bases, in frame from base 1. Trimming costs V 4 bases and J 4 bases, and their ends lie 10 bases apart. The receptor was isolated from an adult with an advanced solid tumor such as melanoma, head and neck, liver or kidney cancer. The starting material was CD4+ or CD8+ T cells sorted from blood, obtained in a trial of the OX40 agonist ivuxolimab. The rearranged chain carries TRBV18 and TRBJ2-5; the D call is tentative, TRBD1 or TRBD2, as each matches 5 bases. CDR3 reads: CASSLGDGETQYF. The base sequence is TGTGCCAGCTCACTGGGGGACGGAGAGACCCAGTACTTC.